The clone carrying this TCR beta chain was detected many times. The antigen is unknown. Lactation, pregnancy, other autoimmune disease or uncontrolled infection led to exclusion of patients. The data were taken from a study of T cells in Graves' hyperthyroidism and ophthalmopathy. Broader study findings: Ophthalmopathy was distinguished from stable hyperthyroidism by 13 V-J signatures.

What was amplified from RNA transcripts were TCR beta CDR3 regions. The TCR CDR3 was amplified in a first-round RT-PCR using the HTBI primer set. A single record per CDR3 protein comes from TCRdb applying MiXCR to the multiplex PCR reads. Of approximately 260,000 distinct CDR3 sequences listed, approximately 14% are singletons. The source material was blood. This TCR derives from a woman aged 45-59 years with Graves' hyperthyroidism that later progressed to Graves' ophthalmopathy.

The CDR3 here is CSARASRSSNEQFF. CDR3 in DNA: TGCAGTGCTAGAGCCTCGCGGTCTAGCAATGAGCAGTTCTTC. This chain joins TRBV20-1 and TRBJ2-1; D not resolved. The V end was cut by 1 base, the J end by 6 bases, with 13 bases between. This CDR3 spans 14 amino acids. The germline gives CDR1 DFQATT, CDR2 SNEGSKA (reference sequence).